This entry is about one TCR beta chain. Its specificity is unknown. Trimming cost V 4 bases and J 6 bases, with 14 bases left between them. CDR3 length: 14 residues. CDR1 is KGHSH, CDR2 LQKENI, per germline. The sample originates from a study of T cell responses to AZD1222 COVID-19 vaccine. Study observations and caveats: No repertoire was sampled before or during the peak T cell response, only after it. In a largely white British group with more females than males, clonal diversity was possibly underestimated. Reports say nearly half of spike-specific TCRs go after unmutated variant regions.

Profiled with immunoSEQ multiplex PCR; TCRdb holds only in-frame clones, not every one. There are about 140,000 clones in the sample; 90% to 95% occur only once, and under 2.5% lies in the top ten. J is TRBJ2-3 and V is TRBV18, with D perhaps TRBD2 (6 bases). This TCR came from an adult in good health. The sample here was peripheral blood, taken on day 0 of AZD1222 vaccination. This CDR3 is CASSQQTSTDTQYF. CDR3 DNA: TGTGCCAGCTCACAACAGACTAGTACTGATACGCAGTATTTT.